Following are 19 T cell receptor beta chains from one sample sequenced in a study of cytomegalovirus exposure and HLA in healthy donors. The PCR ran on 60 Vbeta and 13 Jbeta primers. Method: immunoSEQ multiplex PCR; TCRdb's copy keeps in-frame clones and lacks some. The data show 100,000 to 150,000 clones, over 65% seen once. The sequencing input was PBMCs. Receptors were obtained from a man aged 35-49 years in good health and CMV-seropositive.

This clone was observed a handful of times. V is TRBV6-5 and J is TRBJ2-7, with 8 positions matching TRBD1. The germline CDR1 and CDR2 sequences are MNHEY and SVGAGI. The CDR3 is 15 residues long. With 7 bases clipped from V and 2 bases from J, the junction kept 10 bases outside the gene matches. The CDR3 loop is CASKIPTGDTYEQYF. The DNA for the CDR3 is TGTGCCAGCAAGATTCCGACAGGGGATACCTACGAGCAGTACTTC.

The chain is built from TRBV25-1 and TRBJ2-5; 8 bases map to TRBD1. The V gene's germline CDR1 is MGHDK and CDR2 SYGVNS. The ends lost 4 bases at V and 5 bases at J; junction bases unmatched: 12. There are 16 residues in the CDR3. Here the CDR3 reads CASSGPKDRVLETQYF. The CDR3 DNA reads as TGTGCCAGCAGTGGGCCTAAGGACAGGGTATTGGAGACCCAGTACTTC.

The chain joins TRBV19 to TRBJ1-2; unclear D gene. CDR3 length: 12 amino acids. Trimming pared 3 bases from V and 5 bases from J, leaving 7 bases between. Per germline, CDR1 LNHDA and CDR2 SQIVND (reference sequence). DNA for the CDR3: TGTGCCAGTAGTATGGCCGGGTATGGCTACACCTTC. Protein: CASSMAGYGYTF. The full variable domain, with the rest looked up from reference TRBV19 and TRBJ1-2, is DGGITQSPKYLFRKEGQNVTLSCEQNLNHDAMYWYRQDPGQGLRLIYYSQIVNDFQKGDIAEGYSVSREKKESFPLTVTSAQKNPTAFYLCASSMAGYGYTFGSGTRLTVV.

V and J are TRBV27 and TRBJ2-1, with 8 positions matching TRBD2. Unmatched junction bases numbered 2, after V lost 6 bases and J lost 4 bases. This CDR3 has 13 amino acids. Per the germline V gene, CDR1 is MNHEY and CDR2 is SMNVEV (reference sequence). The CDR3 loop is CASRGGRYNEQFF. Written as DNA, the CDR3 is TGTGCCAGCAGAGGCGGGAGGTACAATGAGCAGTTCTTC.

The rearrangement joins TRBV7-6 to TRBJ2-3; TRBD2 aligns across 7 bases. Unmatched junction bases numbered 9, after V lost 1 base and J lost 2 bases. The length of the CDR3 is 17 residues. CDR1 and CDR2 (germline): SGHVS, FNYEAQ. The CDR3, as DNA: TGTGCCAGCAGCTTAGAACCTAGCGGCGGGGTCACAGATACGCAGTATTTT. Protein sequence: CASSLEPSGGVTDTQYF.

The rearrangement links TRBV28 to TRBJ2-3, with 11 bases fitting TRBD2. This CDR3 is built from 17 residues. Germline CDR1 MDHEN, CDR2 SYDVKM. V lost 4 bases, J lost 0 bases, and 6 bases stayed unmatched. DNA for the CDR3: TGTGCCAGCAGTTCTTTCCGGACTAGCGGGAGCACAGATACGCAGTATTTT. It codes for CASSSFRTSGSTDTQYF.

The gene calls are TRBV6-5 and TRBJ2-5; 9 positions match TRBD1. This CDR3 region has 15 residues. CDR1 is MNHEY and CDR2 is SVGAGI in the germline V gene. V shed 5 bases, J shed 2 bases, and the junction held 6 bases outside the gene matches. CDR3 region: CASSQLGTGQETQYF. CDR3 nucleotides: TGTGCCAGCAGTCAACTGGGGACAGGGCAAGAGACCCAGTACTTC.

The genes are TRBV27 and TRBJ2-7, with TRBD2 matching 7 bases. The CDR3 spans 14 residues. CDR1 and CDR2 (germline): MNHEY, SMNVEV (reference sequence). V shed 2 bases and J 0 bases; nucleotides not matched to a gene: 1. CDR3: CASSLGGSSYEQYF. For the CDR3, the DNA is TGTGCCAGCAGTTTAGGCGGGAGCTCCTACGAGCAGTACTTC.

The CDR3 reads CASSIGQGLNQPQHF. The CDR3 nucleotides read TGTGCCAGTAGTATAGGACAGGGATTAAATCAGCCCCAGCATTTT. The chain joins TRBV19 to TRBJ1-5; 7 bases map to TRBD1. The CDR3 runs to 15 residues. The trim removed 1 base at V and 4 bases at J, leaving 4 bases unmatched. Per germline, CDR1 LNHDA and CDR2 SQIVND (reference sequence). The full variable domain, in which reference TRBV19 and TRBJ1-5 provide the parts outside the CDR3, is DGGITQSPKYLFRKEGQNVTLSCEQNLNHDAMYWYRQDPGQGLRLIYYSQIVNDFQKGDIAEGYSVSREKKESFPLTVTSAQKNPTAFYLCASSIGQGLNQPQHFGDGTRLSIL.

This clone has more than one count but fewer than ten. The rearrangement joins TRBV5-1 to TRBJ1-5; D may be TRBD1 (5 bases). Germline values: CDR1 SGHRS, CDR2 YFSETQ. The CDR3 sequence is 14 residues long. With 2 bases removed from V and 4 bases from J, the gap between germline ends came to 10 bases. CDR3 loop: CASSLVGENQPQHF. CDR3 DNA sequence: TGCGCCAGCAGCTTAGTAGGGGAAAATCAGCCCCAGCATTTT.

V usage is TRBV19 and J usage is TRBJ1-3; tentative D call: TRBD1 (5 bases). This CDR3 contains 13 residues. The V gene's germline CDR1 is LNHDA and CDR2 SQIVND (reference sequence). Trimming cost V 5 bases and J 8 bases, with 13 bases left between them. The CDR3 protein is CASSDTGPDTIYF. The CDR3 DNA is TGTGCCAGTAGTGACACAGGTCCGGACACCATATATTTT.

The genes are TRBV18 and TRBJ1-4; D is possibly TRBD1 (5 bases). Trimming pared 5 bases from V and 4 bases from J, leaving 23 bases between. CDR3 size: 18 residues. Germline values: CDR1 KGHSH, CDR2 LQKENI. This chain's CDR3 is CASSAFPQVVGVNEKLFF. Here the CDR3 DNA reads TGTGCCAGCTCAGCCTTCCCACAGGTTGTTGGGGTTAATGAAAAACTGTTTTTT.

The rearrangement uses TRBV6-1 and TRBJ1-3, with D possibly matching TRBD1 (6 bases). The CDR3 is 15 amino acids. Germline CDR1 and CDR2: MNHNS and SASEGT. V was cut by 4 bases and J by 4 bases, with 14 bases left in between. In nucleotides, the CDR3 is TGTGCCAGCAGTGGGAAAACAGGGTTCGGAAACACCATATATTTT. This encodes CASSGKTGFGNTIYF.

The rearrangement uses TRBV5-6 and TRBJ1-2; D uncertain. From germline, CDR1 is SGHDT and CDR2 YYEEEE. The V gene lost 0 bases and the J gene lost 4 bases, with 4 bases spanning the gap. The CDR3 covers 12 residues. Written as DNA, the CDR3 is TGTGCCAGCAGCTTGGACACCTATGGCTACACCTTC. Protein: CASSLDTYGYTF.

The V and J genes are TRBV5-1 and TRBJ1-3; D perhaps matches TRBD1 (5 bases). V was cut by 0 bases and J by 4 bases, with 11 bases left in between. Germline values: CDR1 SGHRS, CDR2 YFSETQ. The CDR3 consists of 15 residues. For the CDR3, the DNA is TGCGCCAGCAGCTTGGGACAGCAATACGGAAACACCATATATTTT. Translation: CASSLGQQYGNTIYF.

The rearrangement joins TRBV10-2 to TRBJ2-5; no reliable D call. V was cut by 2 bases and J by 1 base, with 5 bases left in between. The CDR3 covers 13 residues. CDR1 is WSHSY, CDR2 SAAADI, per germline. CDR3 amino acids: CASSEDTQETQYF. CDR3 in DNA: TGCGCCAGCAGTGAGGACACCCAAGAGACCCAGTACTTC.

The CDR3 DNA follows: TGCAGCGGCCGGCAGGAGGCGACCCAGTACTTC. Amino acids: CSGRQEATQYF. This sequence joins TRBV29-1 and TRBJ2-5; D is perhaps TRBD2 (5 bases). The germline V gene encodes CDR1 SQVTM and CDR2 ANQGSEA. V was cut by 7 bases and J by 7 bases, with 13 bases left in between. The length of the CDR3 is 11 residues.

The chain uses TRBV9 and TRBJ1-1; D is unclear. Germline lookup yields CDR1 SGDLS and CDR2 YYNGEE. This CDR3 is 15 amino acids long. Trimming took 4 bases from V and 6 from J, leaving 19 bases between them. CDR3 residues: CASSSQPGVRSEAFF. CDR3 bases: TGTGCCAGCAGCTCTCAACCGGGAGTGAGGTCTGAAGCTTTCTTT.

This clone was found a few times. The V gene is TRBV7-5, the J gene TRBJ1-4. TRBV7-5 is given as a pseudogene. CDR3 length: 16 amino acids. The CDR3 DNA is TGTGCCAGAAGCTTAGCGCCGGAAAAGCGGGAGGAAAAACTGTTTTTT. Amino acids: CARSLAPEKREEKLFF.